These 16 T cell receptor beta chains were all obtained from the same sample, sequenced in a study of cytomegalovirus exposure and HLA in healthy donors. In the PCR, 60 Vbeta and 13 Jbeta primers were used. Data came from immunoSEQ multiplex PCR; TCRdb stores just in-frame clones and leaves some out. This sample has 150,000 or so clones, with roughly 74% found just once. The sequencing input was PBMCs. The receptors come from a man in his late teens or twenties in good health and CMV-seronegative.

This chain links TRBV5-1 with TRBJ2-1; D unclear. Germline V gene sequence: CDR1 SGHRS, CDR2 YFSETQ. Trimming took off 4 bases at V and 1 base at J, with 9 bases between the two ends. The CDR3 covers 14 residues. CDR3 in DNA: TGCGCCAGCAGCCTTACAGTATCCTACAATGAGCAGTTCTTC. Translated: CASSLTVSYNEQFF.

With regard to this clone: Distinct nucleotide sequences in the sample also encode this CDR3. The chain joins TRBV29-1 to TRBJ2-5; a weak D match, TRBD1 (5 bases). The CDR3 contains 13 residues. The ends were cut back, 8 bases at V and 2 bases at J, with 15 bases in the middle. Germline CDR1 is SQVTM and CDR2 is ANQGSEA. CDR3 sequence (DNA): TGCAGCATTTCTCGACAGCTTCAAGAGACCCAGTACTTC. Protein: CSISRQLQETQYF.

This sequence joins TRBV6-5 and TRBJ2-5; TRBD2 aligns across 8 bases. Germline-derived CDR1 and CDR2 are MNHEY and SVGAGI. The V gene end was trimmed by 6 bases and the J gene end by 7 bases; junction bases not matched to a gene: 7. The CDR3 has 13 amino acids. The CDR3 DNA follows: TGTGCCAGCAGATTGGACAGCGGGGGGACCCAGTACTTC. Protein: CASRLDSGGTQYF.

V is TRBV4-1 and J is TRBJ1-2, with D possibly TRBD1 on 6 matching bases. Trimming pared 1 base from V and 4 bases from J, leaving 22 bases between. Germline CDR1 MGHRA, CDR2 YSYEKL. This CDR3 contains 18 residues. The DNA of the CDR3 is TGCGCCAGCAGCCAAGTAAACAACAGGGCTCCACAACCCTATGGCTACACCTTC. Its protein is CASSQVNNRAPQPYGYTF.

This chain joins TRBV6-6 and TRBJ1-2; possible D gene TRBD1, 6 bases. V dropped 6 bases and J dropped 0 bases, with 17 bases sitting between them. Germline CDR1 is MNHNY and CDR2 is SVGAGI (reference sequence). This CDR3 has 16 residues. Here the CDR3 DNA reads TGTGCCAGCAGGTCGATCCGGGACACTGCTAACTATGGCTACACCTTC. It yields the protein CASRSIRDTANYGYTF.

The CDR3 sequence: CASSYGVDSIYGYTF. CDR3 bases: TGTGCCAGCAGTTACGGGGTTGACAGTATCTATGGCTACACCTTC. V gene TRBV6-5 combines with J gene TRBJ1-2; a possible D gene is TRBD1 (5 bases). Germline CDR1 and CDR2: MNHEY and SVGAGI. V lost 2 bases, J lost 4 bases, and 14 bases lay in between. The CDR3 sequence is 15 residues long.

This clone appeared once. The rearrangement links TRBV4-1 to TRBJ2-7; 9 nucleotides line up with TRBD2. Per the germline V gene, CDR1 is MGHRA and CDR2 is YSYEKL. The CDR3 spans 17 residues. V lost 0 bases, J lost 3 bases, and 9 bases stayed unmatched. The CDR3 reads CASSQEAGLAGFYEQYF. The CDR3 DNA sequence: TGCGCCAGCAGCCAAGAAGCCGGGCTAGCGGGGTTCTACGAGCAGTACTTC.

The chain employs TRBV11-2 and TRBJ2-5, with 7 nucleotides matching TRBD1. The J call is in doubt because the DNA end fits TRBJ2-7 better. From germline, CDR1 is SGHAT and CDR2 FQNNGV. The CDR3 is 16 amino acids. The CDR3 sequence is CASSSQLGQTTFEQYF. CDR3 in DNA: TGTGCCAGCAGCAGTCAGTTGGGACAGACCACTTTCGAGCAGTACTTC.

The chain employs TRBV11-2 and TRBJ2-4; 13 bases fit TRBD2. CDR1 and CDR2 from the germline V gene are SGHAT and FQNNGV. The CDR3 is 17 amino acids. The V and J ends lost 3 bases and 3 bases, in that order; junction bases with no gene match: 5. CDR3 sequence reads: CASSLGGLAGYKNIQYF. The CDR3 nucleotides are TGTGCCAGCAGCTTGGGGGGACTAGCGGGGTACAAAAACATTCAGTACTTC.

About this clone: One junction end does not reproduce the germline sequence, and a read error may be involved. CDR3 bases: TGTGCCAGCCCACCCGACACGCACACTGAAGCTTTCTTT. Translated, it gives CASPPDTHTEAFF. The rearrangement uses TRBV18 and TRBJ1-1; the D is unclear. Germline V gene lookup returns CDR1 KGHSH and CDR2 LQKENI. The CDR3 is 13 residues long.

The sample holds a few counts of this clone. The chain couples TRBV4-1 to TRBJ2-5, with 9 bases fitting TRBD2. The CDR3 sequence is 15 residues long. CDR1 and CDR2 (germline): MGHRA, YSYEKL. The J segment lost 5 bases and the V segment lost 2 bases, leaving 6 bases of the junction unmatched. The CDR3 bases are TGCGCCAGCAGCCAATTAGCGGGGGAAAGTGAGACCCAGTACTTC. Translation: CASSQLAGESETQYF.

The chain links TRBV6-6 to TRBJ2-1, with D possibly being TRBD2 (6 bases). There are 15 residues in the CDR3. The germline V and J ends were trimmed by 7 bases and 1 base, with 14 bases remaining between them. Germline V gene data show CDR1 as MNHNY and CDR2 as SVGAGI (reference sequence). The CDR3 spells CASNGGLPSYNEQFF. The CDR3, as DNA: TGTGCCAGCAACGGGGGACTCCCGTCCTACAATGAGCAGTTCTTC.

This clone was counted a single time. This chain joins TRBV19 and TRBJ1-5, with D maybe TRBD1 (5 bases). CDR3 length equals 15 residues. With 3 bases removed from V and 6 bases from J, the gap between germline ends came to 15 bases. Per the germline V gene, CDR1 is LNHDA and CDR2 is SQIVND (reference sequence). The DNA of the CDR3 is TGTGCCAGTAGTATGTGGCAGGGTGGCCCTCAGCCCCAGCATTTT. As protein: CASSMWQGGPQPQHF.

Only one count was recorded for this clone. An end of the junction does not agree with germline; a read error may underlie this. For the CDR3, the DNA is TGTGCCAGCAGCTCCCAGGGCGGTCGGGCCAACGGCCTGACTTTC. Encoded protein: CASSSQGGRANGLTF. V and J are TRBV7-2 and TRBJ2-6, with D perhaps TRBD1 (5 bases). CDR1 is SGHTA and CDR2 is FQGNSA in the germline V gene. The CDR3 runs to 15 residues.

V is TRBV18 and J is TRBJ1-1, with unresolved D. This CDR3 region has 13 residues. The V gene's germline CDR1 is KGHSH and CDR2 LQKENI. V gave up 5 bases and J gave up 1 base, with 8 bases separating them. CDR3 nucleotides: TGTGCCAGCTCAGGCGGAAGGAACACTGAAGCTTTCTTT. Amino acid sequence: CASSGGRNTEAFF.

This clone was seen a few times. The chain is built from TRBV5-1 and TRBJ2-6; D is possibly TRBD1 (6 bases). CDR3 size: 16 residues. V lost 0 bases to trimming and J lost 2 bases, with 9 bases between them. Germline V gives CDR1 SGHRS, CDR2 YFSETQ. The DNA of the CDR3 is TGCGCCAGCAGCTTGGCAGGGGCCACTGGGGCCAACGTCCTGACTTTC. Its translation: CASSLAGATGANVLTF.